The entry below gives a single T cell receptor beta chain sequence along with its context. The CDR3 loop spans 14 amino acids. The germline gives CDR1 SGHRS, CDR2 YFSETQ. Trimming took 6 bases from V and 0 from J, leaving 10 bases between them. Only in-frame clones appear in the TCRdb table, and some are missing; sequencing was by immunoSEQ multiplex PCR. This sample has about 2 million clones, with 85% to 95% found just once. This entry belongs to a study of shared clonotypes between healthy human individuals. V gene TRBV5-1 combines with J gene TRBJ2-1; D not certain. Sequenced input: naive CD4+ T cells sorted from blood. Subset specified: CD45RA+ positively selected. The receptor's source is a man aged 18 to 35 in good health. In DNA, the CDR3 is TGCGCCAGCATGGCCTTAAGCTCCTACAATGAGCAGTTCTTC. It yields the protein CASMALSSYNEQFF.